The T cell receptor (beta chain) described here comes from a study of T cells in tumors and immune-related adverse events. In this sample, this clone turned up once. Some clones are missing from TCRdb's copy, which holds only in-frame ones; the method was immunoSEQ multiplex PCR. The repertoire holds about 11,000 clones, 85% to 95% seen once, with 1.4% to 1.5% in the top ten. V was clipped by 4 bases and J by 0 bases, with 16 bases between them. CDR1 is SGHAT, CDR2 FQNNGV, per germline. This CDR3 contains 17 residues. The clonotype was recovered from a female donor with metastatic renal cell carcinoma. This sample comprised lymph node tissue, obtained from a patient treated with anti-PD-1 therapy. The chain has TRBV11-2 and TRBJ1-3; D possibly corresponds to TRBD1 (6 bases). CDR3 protein: CASSWTAVAPSGNTIYF. The CDR3 DNA reads as TGTGCCAGCAGCTGGACAGCGGTCGCTCCCTCTGGAAACACCATATATTTT.